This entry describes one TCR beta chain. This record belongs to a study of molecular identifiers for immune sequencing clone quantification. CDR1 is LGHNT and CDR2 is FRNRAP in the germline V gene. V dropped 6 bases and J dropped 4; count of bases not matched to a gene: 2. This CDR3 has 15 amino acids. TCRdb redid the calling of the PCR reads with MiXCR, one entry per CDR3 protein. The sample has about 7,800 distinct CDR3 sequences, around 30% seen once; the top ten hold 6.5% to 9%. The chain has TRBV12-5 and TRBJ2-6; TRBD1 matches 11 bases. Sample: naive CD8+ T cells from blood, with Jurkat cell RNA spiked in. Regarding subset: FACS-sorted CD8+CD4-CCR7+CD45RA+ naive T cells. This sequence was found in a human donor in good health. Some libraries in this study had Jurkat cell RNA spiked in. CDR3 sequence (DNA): TGTGCTAGTGGAGGACAGGGGGCAGGGGCCAACGTCCTGACTTTC. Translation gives CASGGQGAGANVLTF.